Listed here is a single T cell receptor (beta chain). No cognate antigen has been identified for it. Nothing much larger sits one base from this clone, and base qualities are not available. Genomic DNA was extracted from sorted cells for sequencing of the TCRbeta CDR3 region. TCRbeta CDR3 regions were sequenced using the immunoSEQ Assay. Drawn from immuneACCESS, this table holds only the in-frame rearrangements with V and J called that TCRdb kept. Clones are partly lost; checked studies trace under half to an unresolved V gene and leave the rest unexplained. The sample includes around 61,000 clones, with about nine tenths observed a single time. Of the sample, 23% falls within the top ten clones. The trial excluded patients who had a history of autoimmune disease or who were on systemic immunosuppression. Peripheral blood for TCR sequencing was collected from all dose cohorts at baseline, on cycle 4 day 1, and on cycle 7 day 1. Samples were obtained from an open-label, multicenter, first-in-human phase I dose-escalation trial of ivuxolimab. Adults with locally advanced or metastatic melanoma, renal cell, hepatocellular, or head and neck squamous cell carcinoma were enrolled in the trial. Before TCR sequencing, CD4+ T cells and CD8+ T cells were sorted from peripheral blood as separate populations.

The data derive from a study of OX40 agonist ivuxolimab in advanced cancers. Turning to the overall study: Ivuxolimab was an agonistic, fully human IgG2 monoclonal antibody directed against OX40 (CD134), a costimulatory receptor. Peripheral TCRbeta sequencing aimed to test whether ivuxolimab altered TCR sequence diversity and caused clonal T-cell expansion. In the dose-escalation cohort, 70% to 85% of patients were male, and the mean age was approximately 60 years with a range of roughly 20 to 80. Patients were allowed to have had prior anti-PD-1, anti-PD-L1 or anti-CTLA-4 therapy, and around 40% of the dose-escalation patients had previously received checkpoint inhibitors. Of the approximately 54 patients in dose escalation, about 20 had hepatocellular carcinoma, some 15 had melanoma, 9 had renal cell carcinoma and 9 had head and neck cancer. Intravenous ivuxolimab was administered to patients every 2 weeks at six dose levels: 0.01, 0.1, 0.3, 1.5, 3 and 10 mg/kg. Partial responses occurred in three dose-escalation patients, of whom one had hepatocellular carcinoma and two had cutaneous melanoma. The paper reports the monotherapy dose-escalation portion (N ≈ 50 patients) of the phase I ivuxolimab trial. On the study overall, not on this receptor specifically: Which antigens the clonally expanded peripheral T cells were specific for was not determined. Low levels of normalized T-cell clonal expansion were also seen in some nonresponding patients. On average, CD8+ T cells showed more expanded clones than CD4+ T cells after ivuxolimab. Clonal expansion of both CD4+ and CD8+ blood T cells was observed from baseline to week 6 at doses 0.1 to 3.0 mg/kg. In the 0.1-3.0 mg/kg groups, partial responders had among the lowest normalized peripheral clonal expansion, particularly in CD8+ T cells.

Including the terminal cysteine and phenylalanine, the CDR3 comprises 12 residues. Just the 36-base CDR3 DNA is kept, in frame starting at base 1. CDR1 and CDR2 are drawn from the germline V gene: SGHTA, FQGTGA. V drops 2 bases and J drops 9 bases, leaving 9 bases in between. The receptor was isolated from an adult with an advanced solid tumor such as melanoma, head and neck, liver or kidney cancer. Recombination connected TRBV7-3 to TRBJ2-3, with the D gene call left open. This material consisted of CD4+ or CD8+ T cells sorted from blood, taken in a trial of the OX40 agonist ivuxolimab. The CDR3 in this case is CASSLGFGTQYF. The nucleotide sequence reads TGTGCCAGCAGCTTAGGGTTCGGGACGCAGTATTTT.